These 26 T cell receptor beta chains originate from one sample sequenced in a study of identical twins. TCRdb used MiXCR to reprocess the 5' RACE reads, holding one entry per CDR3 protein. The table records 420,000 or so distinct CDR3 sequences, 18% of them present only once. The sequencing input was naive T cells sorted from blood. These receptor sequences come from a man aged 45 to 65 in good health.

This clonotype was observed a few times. CDR3 coding DNA: TGTGCCAGCTCACCGCCTAGCGGGGCCAAGGAGCAGTTCTTC. Its protein is CASSPPSGAKEQFF. The V and J genes are TRBV18 and TRBJ2-1; 9 bases align to TRBD2. Losses at the gene ends were 3 bases for V and 10 bases for J; bases not matched to a gene: 7. The CDR3 totals 14 residues. Germline-derived CDR1 and CDR2 are KGHSH and LQKENI.

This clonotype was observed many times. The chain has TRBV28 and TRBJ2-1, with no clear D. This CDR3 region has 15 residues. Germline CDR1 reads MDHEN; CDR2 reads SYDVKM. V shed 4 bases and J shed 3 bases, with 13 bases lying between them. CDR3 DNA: TGTGCCAGCAGTTCCCCTACCGGAGACTACAATGAGCAGTTCTTC. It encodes CASSSPTGDYNEQFF.

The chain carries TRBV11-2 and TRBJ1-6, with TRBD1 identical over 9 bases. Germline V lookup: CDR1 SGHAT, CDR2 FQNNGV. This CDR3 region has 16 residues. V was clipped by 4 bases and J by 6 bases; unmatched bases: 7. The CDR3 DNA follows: TGTGCCAGCAGCTCCGGGGCGGGACAGGGTAATTCACCCCTCCACTTT. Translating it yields CASSSGAGQGNSPLHF.

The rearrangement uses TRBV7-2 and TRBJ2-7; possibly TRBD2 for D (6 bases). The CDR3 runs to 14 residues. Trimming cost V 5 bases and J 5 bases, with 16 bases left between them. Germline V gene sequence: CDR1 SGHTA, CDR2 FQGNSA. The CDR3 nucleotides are TGTGCCAGCAGCCCCCGGGCGGGGACCAACGAGCAGTACTTC. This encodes CASSPRAGTNEQYF.

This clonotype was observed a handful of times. CDR3 nucleotide sequence: TGCAGTGCTAGAGATAGTTTGGGTGTCGGCAGGGTGACTAGCGGAGTAAAAAACATTCAGTACTTC. Its translation is CSARDSLGVGRVTSGVKNIQYF. The V and J genes are TRBV20-1 and TRBJ2-4; the match to TRBD2 covers 9 bases. V lost 0 bases to trimming and J lost 4 bases; unmatched junction nucleotides: 25. This CDR3 is 22 amino acids long. Germline-derived CDR1 and CDR2 are DFQATT and SNEGSKA (reference sequence).

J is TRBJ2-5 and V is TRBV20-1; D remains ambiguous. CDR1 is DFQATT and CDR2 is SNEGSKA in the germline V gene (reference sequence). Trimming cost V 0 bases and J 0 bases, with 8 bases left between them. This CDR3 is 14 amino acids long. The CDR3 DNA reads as TGCAGTGCTAGAGATCTCAGCAACCAAGAGACCCAGTACTTC. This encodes CSARDLSNQETQYF.

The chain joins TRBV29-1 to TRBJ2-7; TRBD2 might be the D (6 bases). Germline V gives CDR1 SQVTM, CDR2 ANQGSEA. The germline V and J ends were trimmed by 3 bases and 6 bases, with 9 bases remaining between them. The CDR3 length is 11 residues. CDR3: CSVDLGGEQYF. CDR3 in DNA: TGCAGCGTTGATTTGGGGGGCGAGCAGTACTTC.

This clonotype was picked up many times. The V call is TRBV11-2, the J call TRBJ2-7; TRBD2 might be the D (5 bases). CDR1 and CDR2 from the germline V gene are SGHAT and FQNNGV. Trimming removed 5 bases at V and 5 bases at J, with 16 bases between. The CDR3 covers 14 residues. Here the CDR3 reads CASSQDWVLDEQYF. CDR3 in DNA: TGTGCCAGCAGCCAGGACTGGGTATTAGACGAGCAGTACTTC.

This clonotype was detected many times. The CDR3 bases are TGTGCCAGCAGTTTGCTATCGGGGACAGATACGCAGTATTTT. Its translation: CASSLLSGTDTQYF. The V gene is TRBV12-3 or TRBV12-4, the J gene TRBJ2-3, with D tentatively TRBD2 (5 bases). Deletions cut 3 bases from V and 3 bases from J, with 10 bases between. The CDR3 consists of 14 residues.

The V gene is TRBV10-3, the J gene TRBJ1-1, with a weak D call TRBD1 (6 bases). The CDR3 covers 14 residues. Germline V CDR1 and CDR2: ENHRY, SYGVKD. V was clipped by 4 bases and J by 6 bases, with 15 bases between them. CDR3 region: CAISGSTGLAEAFF. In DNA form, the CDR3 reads TGTGCCATCAGTGGCTCTACAGGGCTGGCTGAAGCTTTCTTT.

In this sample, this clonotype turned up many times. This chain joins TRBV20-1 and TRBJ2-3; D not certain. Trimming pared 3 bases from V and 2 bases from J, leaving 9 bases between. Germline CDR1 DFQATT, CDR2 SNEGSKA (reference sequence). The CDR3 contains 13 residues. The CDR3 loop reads CSASNGHTDTQYF. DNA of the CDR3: TGCAGTGCTAGTAACGGCCACACAGATACGCAGTATTTT.

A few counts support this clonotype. CDR3 DNA sequence: TGCGCCAGCAGCTTGGGGGTTGGGGTCCAAGAGACCCAGTACTTC. Residues: CASSLGVGVQETQYF. The chain employs TRBV5-1 and TRBJ2-5; D ambiguous. Per the germline V gene, CDR1 is SGHRS and CDR2 is YFSETQ. V gave up 0 bases and J gave up 1 base, with 10 bases separating them. CDR3 length: 15 amino acids.

This CDR3 is CASRAPGQGGNQPQHF. The CDR3 bases are TGTGCCAGCAGAGCTCCGGGACAGGGAGGGAATCAGCCCCAGCATTTT. The V gene is TRBV6-2 or TRBV6-3, the J gene TRBJ1-5, with 9 bases lining up with TRBD1. The CDR3 consists of 16 residues. V gave up 6 bases and J gave up 4 bases; unmatched junction bases: 10. Per the germline V gene, CDR1 is MNHEY and CDR2 is SVGEGT.

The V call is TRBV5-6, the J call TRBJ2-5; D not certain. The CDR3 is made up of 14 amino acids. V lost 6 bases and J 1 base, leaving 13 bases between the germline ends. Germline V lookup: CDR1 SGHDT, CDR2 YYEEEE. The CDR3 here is CASTYSGSQETQYF. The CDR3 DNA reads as TGTGCCAGCACCTATTCGGGTAGCCAAGAGACCCAGTACTTC.

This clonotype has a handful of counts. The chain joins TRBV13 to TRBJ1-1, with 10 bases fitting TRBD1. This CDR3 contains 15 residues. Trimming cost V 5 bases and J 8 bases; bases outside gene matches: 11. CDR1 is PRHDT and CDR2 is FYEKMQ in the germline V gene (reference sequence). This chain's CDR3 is CASSLRSGQGTEAFF. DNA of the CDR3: TGTGCCAGCAGCCTTAGGTCGGGACAGGGGACCGAAGCTTTCTTT.

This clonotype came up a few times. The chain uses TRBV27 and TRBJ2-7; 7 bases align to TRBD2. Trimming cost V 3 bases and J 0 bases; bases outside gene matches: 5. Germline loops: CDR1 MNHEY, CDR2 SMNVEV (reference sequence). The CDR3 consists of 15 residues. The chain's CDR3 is CASSFGGGSSYEQYF. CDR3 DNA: TGTGCCAGCAGTTTTGGGGGGGGGAGCTCCTACGAGCAGTACTTC.

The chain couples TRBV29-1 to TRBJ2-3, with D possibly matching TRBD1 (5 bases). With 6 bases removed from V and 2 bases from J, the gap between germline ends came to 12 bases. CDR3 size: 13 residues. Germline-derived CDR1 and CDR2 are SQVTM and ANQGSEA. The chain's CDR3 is CSVATRVTDTQYF. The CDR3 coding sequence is TGCAGCGTCGCCACCAGGGTCACAGATACGCAGTATTTT.

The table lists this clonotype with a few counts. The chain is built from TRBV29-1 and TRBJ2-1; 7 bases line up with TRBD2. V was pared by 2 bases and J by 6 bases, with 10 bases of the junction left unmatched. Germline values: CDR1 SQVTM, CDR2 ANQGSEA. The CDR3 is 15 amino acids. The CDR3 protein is CSVEPERGDPNEQFF. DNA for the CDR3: TGCAGCGTTGAACCGGAGCGGGGTGACCCCAATGAGCAGTTCTTC.

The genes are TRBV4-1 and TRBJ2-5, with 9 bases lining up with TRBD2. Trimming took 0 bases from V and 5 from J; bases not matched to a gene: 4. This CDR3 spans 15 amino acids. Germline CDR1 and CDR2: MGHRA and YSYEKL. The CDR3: CASSQEAGGWETQYF. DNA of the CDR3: TGCGCCAGCAGCCAAGAAGCGGGGGGTTGGGAGACCCAGTACTTC.

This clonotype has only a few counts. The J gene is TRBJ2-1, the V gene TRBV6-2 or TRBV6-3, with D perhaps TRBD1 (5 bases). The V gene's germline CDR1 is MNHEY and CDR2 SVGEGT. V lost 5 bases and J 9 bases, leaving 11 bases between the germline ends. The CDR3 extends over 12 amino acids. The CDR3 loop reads CASSPGAGEQFF. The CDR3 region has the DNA TGTGCCAGCAGTCCTGGGGCTGGTGAGCAGTTCTTC.

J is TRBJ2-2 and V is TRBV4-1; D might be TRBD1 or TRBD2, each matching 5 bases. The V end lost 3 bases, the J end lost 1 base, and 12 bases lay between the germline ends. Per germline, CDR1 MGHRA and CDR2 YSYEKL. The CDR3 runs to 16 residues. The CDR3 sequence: CASSQSGTQNTGELFF. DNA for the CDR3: TGCGCCAGCAGCCAGTCCGGGACCCAGAACACCGGGGAGCTGTTTTTT.

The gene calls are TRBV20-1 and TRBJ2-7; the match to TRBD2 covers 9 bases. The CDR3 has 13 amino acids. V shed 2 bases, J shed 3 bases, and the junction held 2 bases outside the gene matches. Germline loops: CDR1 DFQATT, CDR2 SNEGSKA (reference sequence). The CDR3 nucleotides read TGCAGTGCTAGAATTAGCGGGAGCTACGAGCAGTACTTC. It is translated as CSARISGSYEQYF.

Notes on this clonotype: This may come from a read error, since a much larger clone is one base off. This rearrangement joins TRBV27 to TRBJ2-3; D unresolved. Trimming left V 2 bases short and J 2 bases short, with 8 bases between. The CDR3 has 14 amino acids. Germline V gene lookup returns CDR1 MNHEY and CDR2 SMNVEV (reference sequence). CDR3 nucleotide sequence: TGTGCCAGCAGTTTAAAGCAGCTCACAGATACGCAGTATTTT. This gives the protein CASSLKQLTDTQYF.

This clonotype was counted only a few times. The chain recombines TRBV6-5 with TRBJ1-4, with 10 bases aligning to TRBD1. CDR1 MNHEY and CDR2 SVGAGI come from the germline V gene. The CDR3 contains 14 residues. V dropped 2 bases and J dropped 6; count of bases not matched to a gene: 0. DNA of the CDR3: TGTGCCAGCAGTTACGGGACAGGGGATGAAAAACTGTTTTTT. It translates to CASSYGTGDEKLFF.

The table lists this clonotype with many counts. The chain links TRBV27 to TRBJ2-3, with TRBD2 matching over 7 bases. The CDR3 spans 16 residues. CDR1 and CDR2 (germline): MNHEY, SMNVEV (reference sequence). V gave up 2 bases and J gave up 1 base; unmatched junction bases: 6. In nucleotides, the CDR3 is TGTGCCAGCAGTTTACTAGCGGCCCCAGGCACAGATACGCAGTATTTT. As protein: CASSLLAAPGTDTQYF.

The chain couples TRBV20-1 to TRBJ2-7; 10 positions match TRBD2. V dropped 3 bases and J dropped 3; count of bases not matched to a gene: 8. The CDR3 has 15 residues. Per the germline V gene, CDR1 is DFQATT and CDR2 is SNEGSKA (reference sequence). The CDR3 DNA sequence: TGCAGTGCTAGTCTTCCTAGCGGGAGTTTCTACGAGCAGTACTTC. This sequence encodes CSASLPSGSFYEQYF.